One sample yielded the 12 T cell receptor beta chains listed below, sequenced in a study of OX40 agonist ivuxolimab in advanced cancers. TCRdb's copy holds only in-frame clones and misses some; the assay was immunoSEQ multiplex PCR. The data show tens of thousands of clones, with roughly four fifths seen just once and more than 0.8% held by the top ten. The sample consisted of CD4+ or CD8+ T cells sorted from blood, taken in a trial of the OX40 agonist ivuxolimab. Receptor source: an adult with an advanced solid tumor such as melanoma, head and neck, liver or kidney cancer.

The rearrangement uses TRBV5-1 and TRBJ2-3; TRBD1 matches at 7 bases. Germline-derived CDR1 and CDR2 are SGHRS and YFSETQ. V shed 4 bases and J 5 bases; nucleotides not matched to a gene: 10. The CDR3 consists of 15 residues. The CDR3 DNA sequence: TGCGCCAGCAGCGTCCAGACAGGGTGGCTAGATACGCAGTATTTT. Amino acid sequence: CASSVQTGWLDTQYF.

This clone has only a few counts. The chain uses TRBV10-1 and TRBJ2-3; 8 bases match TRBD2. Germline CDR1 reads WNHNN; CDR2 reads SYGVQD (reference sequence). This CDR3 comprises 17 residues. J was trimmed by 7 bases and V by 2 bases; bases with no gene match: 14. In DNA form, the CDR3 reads TGCGCCAGCAGTGAGGGCGTGGAGACTAGCGAGCGAAATACGCAGTATTTT. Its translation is CASSEGVETSERNTQYF.

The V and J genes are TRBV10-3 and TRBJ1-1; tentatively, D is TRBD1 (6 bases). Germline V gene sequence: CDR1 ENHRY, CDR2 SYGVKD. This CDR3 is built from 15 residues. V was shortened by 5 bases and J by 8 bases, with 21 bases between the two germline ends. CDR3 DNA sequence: TGTGCCATCAGTCCAAACAGGGACGGTAGGACAGAAGCTTTCTTT. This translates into CAISPNRDGRTEAFF.

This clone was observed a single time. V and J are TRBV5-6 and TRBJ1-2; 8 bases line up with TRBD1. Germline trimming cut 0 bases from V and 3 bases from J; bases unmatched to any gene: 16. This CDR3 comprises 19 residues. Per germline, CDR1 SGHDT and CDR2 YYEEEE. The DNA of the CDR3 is TGTGCCAGCAGCTTGGCCGCAGACAGGGGATGGGGGAGTGACTATGGCTACACCTTC. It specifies CASSLAADRGWGSDYGYTF.

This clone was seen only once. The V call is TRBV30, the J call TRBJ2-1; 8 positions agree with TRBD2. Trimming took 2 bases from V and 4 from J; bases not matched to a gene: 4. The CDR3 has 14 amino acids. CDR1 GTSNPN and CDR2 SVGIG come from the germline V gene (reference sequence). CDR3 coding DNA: TGTGCCTGGAGTCCGGGGGGGGTTTACAATGAGCAGTTCTTC. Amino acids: CAWSPGGVYNEQFF.

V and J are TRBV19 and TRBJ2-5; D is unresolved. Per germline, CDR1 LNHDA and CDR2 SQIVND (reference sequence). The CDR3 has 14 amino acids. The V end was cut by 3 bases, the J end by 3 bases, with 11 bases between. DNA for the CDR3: TGTGCCAGTAGTATTAATGGTAGGGAAGAGACCCAGTACTTC. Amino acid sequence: CASSINGREETQYF.

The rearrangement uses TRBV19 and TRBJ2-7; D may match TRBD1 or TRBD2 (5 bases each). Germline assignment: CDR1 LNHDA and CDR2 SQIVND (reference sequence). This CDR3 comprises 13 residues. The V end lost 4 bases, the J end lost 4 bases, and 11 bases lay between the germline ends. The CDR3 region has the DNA TGTGCCAGTAGTACCCAAGAGGGGTACGAGCAGTACTTC. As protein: CASSTQEGYEQYF.

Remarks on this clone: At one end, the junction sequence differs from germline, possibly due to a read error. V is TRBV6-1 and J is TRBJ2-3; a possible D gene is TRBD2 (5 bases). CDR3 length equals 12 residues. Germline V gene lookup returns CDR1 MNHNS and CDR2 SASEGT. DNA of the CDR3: TGTGCCAGCAGCGATCCGGCGGGCACTCGGGATTTT. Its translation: CASSDPAGTRDF.

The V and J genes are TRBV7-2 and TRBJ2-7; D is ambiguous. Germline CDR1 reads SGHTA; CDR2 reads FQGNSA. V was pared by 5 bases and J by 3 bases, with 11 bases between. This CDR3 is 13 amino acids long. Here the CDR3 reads CASSPTGFYEQYF. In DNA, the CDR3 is TGTGCCAGCAGCCCTACTGGGTTCTACGAGCAGTACTTC.

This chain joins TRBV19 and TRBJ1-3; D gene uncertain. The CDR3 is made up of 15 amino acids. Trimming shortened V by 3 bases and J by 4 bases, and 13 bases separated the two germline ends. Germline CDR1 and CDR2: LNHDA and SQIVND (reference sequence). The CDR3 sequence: CASSIQRQAGNTIYF. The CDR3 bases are TGTGCCAGTAGTATCCAGCGGCAGGCCGGAAACACCATATATTTT.

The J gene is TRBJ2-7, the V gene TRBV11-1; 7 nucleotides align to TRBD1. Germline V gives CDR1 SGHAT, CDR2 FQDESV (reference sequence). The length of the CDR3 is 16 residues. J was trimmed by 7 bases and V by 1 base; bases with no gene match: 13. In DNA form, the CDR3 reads TGTGCCAGCAGCTTAGTTCCAGGGGACAGTACAACTGAGCAGTACTTC. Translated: CASSLVPGDSTTEQYF.

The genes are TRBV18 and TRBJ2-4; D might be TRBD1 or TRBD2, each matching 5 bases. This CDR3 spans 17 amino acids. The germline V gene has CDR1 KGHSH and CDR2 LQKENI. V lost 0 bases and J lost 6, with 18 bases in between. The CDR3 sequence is CASSPPTSGRLGNIQYF. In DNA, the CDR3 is TGTGCCAGCTCACCACCGACCTCGGGACGTCTGGGAAACATTCAGTACTTC.